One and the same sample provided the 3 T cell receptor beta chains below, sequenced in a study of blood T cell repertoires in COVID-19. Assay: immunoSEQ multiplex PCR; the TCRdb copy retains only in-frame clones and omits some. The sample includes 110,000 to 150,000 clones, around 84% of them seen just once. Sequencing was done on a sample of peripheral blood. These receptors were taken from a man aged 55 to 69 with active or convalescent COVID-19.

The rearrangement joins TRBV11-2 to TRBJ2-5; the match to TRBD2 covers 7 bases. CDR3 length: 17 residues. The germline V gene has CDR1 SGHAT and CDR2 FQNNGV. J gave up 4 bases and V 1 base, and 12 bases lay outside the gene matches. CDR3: CASSLVRDSGSRETQYF. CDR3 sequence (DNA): TGTGCCAGCAGCTTAGTCCGGGATAGCGGGTCTCGAGAGACCCAGTACTTC.

DNA of the CDR3: TGTGCCAGCAGGTGGGACTGGAACACTGAAGCTTTCTTT. Its translation is CASRWDWNTEAFF. J is TRBJ1-1 and V is TRBV27; TRBD1 is a possible D gene (5 bases). Germline CDR1 MNHEY, CDR2 SMNVEV (reference sequence). V was cut by 6 bases and J by 1 base, with 9 bases left in between. The CDR3 loop spans 13 amino acids.

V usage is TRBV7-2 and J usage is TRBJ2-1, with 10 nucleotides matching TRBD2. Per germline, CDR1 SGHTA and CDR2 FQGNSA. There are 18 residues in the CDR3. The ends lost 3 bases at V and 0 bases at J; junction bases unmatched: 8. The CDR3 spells CASSFSGGFASSYNEQFF. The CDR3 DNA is TGTGCCAGCAGCTTTAGCGGGGGGTTTGCCAGCTCCTACAATGAGCAGTTCTTC.